These T cell receptor beta chains were read from a single sample in a study of shared clonotypes between healthy human individuals. Some clones are missing from TCRdb's copy, which holds only in-frame ones; the method was immunoSEQ multiplex PCR. The sample has some 1 million clones, around 76% seen once. Input material: memory CD4+ T cells sorted from blood. All receptors derive from a man aged 18 to 30 in good health. Both conserved end residues are part of each CDR3. The D gene is left open where the match is weak. Clone size appears in some rows only: once, few, many, or a class for an expanded clone.

D: TRBD1
J: TRBJ2-7
V: TRBV4-3
size: NA
DNA: TGCGCCAGCAGCCAACGGACAGGGGCCTACGAGCAGTACTTC
CDR3: CASSQRTGAYEQYF

D: NA
J: TRBJ2-2
V: TRBV5-6
size: NA
DNA: TGTGCCAGCAGCTTGGGACAGCTGAACACCGGGGAGCTGTTTTTT
CDR3: CASSLGQLNTGELFF

D: NA
J: TRBJ2-5
V: TRBV10-2
size: NA
DNA: TGCGCCAGCAGTGAGCTTCCGGCCCAAGGGGCCCAGTACTTC
CDR3: CASSELPAQGAQYF

D: NA
J: TRBJ2-1
V: TRBV10-3
size: once
DNA: TGTGCCATCAGTGGGGAGCACAATGAGCAGTTCTTC
CDR3: CAISGEHNEQFF

D: TRBD1
J: TRBJ1-5
V: TRBV6-6
size: NA
DNA: TGTGCCAGCCCCCCCCCAGGGGGCGGCAATCAGCCCCAGCATTTT
CDR3: CASPPPGGGNQPQHF

D: TRBD1
J: TRBJ1-3
V: TRBV5-1
size: NA
DNA: TGCGCCAACCCGCCGGGACAGGGCTCTGGAAACACCATATATTTT
CDR3: CANPPGQGSGNTIYF

D: NA
J: TRBJ1-6
V: TRBV9
size: NA
DNA: TGTGCCAGCAGCACCCATGCGCAGGGTTCTGCCCTCCACTTT
CDR3: CASSTHAQGSALHF

D: NA
J: TRBJ1-3
V: TRBV29-1
size: NA
DNA: TGCAGCGGCCGCAGGGGTGATGGAAACACCATATATTTT
CDR3: CSGRRGDGNTIYF

D: NA
J: TRBJ1-5
V: TRBV2
size: NA
DNA: TGTGCCAGCAGTGAAGGGGGAGGGCAGCCCCAGCATTTT
CDR3: CASSEGGGQPQHF

D: TRBD2
J: TRBJ2-2
V: TRBV10-3
size: NA
DNA: TGTGCCATCAGTGAGGGACTAGCGGGAGCCGGGGAGCTGTTTTTT
CDR3: CAISEGLAGAGELFF

D: NA
J: TRBJ2-2
V: TRBV11-1
size: NA
DNA: TGTGCCAGCAGCCCTCTAGACACCCCGGGGACCGGGGAGCTGTTTTTT
CDR3: CASSPLDTPGTGELFF

D: NA
J: TRBJ2-2
V: TRBV27
size: NA
DNA: TGTGCCAGCAGTCTGGGACGGCACACCGGGGAGCTGTTTTTT
CDR3: CASSLGRHTGELFF

D: NA
J: TRBJ2-6
V: TRBV7-6
size: NA
DNA: TGTGCCAGCAGCCCTACGGACTCTGGGGCCAACGTCCTGACTTTC
CDR3: CASSPTDSGANVLTF

D: TRBD2
J: TRBJ2-1
V: TRBV5-4
size: NA
DNA: TGTGCCAGCAGTTCGGGACTAGTAAGCTACAATGAGCAGTTCTTC
CDR3: CASSSGLVSYNEQFF

D: TRBD2
J: TRBJ2-7
V: TRBV7-2
size: NA
DNA: TGTGCCAGCAGCTCTTCGGGTAAACTAGCGAAATATCACTACGAGCAGTACTTC
CDR3: CASSSSGKLAKYHYEQYF

D: NA
J: TRBJ1-6
V: TRBV27
size: once
DNA: TGTGCCAGCACCGGGACGGGCGCTTCACCCCTCCACTTT
CDR3: CASTGTGASPLHF

D: NA
J: TRBJ1-6
V: TRBV10-3
size: few
DNA: TGTGCCATCAGTGAGTCCAGGGGCGCGGGGAATTCACCCCTCCACTTT
CDR3: CAISESRGAGNSPLHF

D: NA
J: TRBJ1-2
V: TRBV6-5
size: NA
DNA: TGTGCCAGCGGGACGCCTTATGGCTACACCTTC
CDR3: CASGTPYGYTF

D: NA
J: TRBJ2-2
V: TRBV15
size: NA
DNA: TGTGCCACCAGCAGAGATCTTTGGGATCTCACCGGGGAGCTGTTTTTT
CDR3: CATSRDLWDLTGELFF

D: NA
J: TRBJ1-1
V: TRBV29-1
size: NA
DNA: TGCAGCGTTCTCGAGGGGGGGACTGAAGCTTTCTTT
CDR3: CSVLEGGTEAFF

D: TRBD2
J: TRBJ2-1
V: TRBV5-4
size: once
DNA: TGTGCCAGCAGCACCGGGACTAGCGGGGTTTACAATGAGCAGTTCTTC
CDR3: CASSTGTSGVYNEQFF

D: NA
J: TRBJ1-6
V: TRBV25-1
size: many
DNA: TGTGCCAGCAGTGAACAGAACTTTTCACCCCTCCACTTT
CDR3: CASSEQNFSPLHF

D: TRBD2
J: TRBJ2-5
V: TRBV7-2
size: few
DNA: TGTGCCAGCAGCGCCCACGTTAGCGGGAGGGTAACCCAGTACTTC
CDR3: CASSAHVSGRVTQYF

D: NA
J: TRBJ1-6
V: TRBV6-6
size: NA
DNA: TGTGCCAGCAGTCCACGCAACAGGGTAAATAATTCACCCCTCCACTTT
CDR3: CASSPRNRVNNSPLHF

D: NA
J: TRBJ2-7
V: TRBV25-1
size: NA
DNA: TGTGCCAGCAGTGGGAACTCCTACGAGCAGTACTTC
CDR3: CASSGNSYEQYF

D: NA
J: TRBJ1-1
V: TRBV10-3
size: NA
DNA: TGTGCCATCAGAAGAACAGGGCAAGACACTGAAGCTTTCTTT
CDR3: CAIRRTGQDTEAFF

D: NA
J: TRBJ2-2
V: TRBV5-1
size: NA
DNA: TGCGCCAGCAGTTTGTCAGCAAACACCGGGGAGCTGTTTTTT
CDR3: CASSLSANTGELFF

D: NA
J: TRBJ1-4
V: TRBV27
size: NA
DNA: TGTGCCAGCAGGCGGGACTTGGGGGGTGAAAAACTGTTTTTT
CDR3: CASRRDLGGEKLFF

D: TRBD1
J: TRBJ2-3
V: TRBV5-1
size: few
DNA: TGCGCCAGCAGTACAGGGGGCACAGATACGCAGTATTTT
CDR3: CASSTGGTDTQYF

D: TRBD2
J: TRBJ2-3
V: TRBV2
size: NA
DNA: TGTGCCAGCAGTGAAGGGGTAGCGGGGGGCCTCGATACGCAGTATTTT
CDR3: CASSEGVAGGLDTQYF

D: TRBD1
J: TRBJ1-3
V: TRBV7-2
size: once
DNA: TGTGCCAGCAGCGCGGGACAGTCCTCTGGAAACACCATATATTTT
CDR3: CASSAGQSSGNTIYF

D: TRBD1
J: TRBJ1-2
V: TRBV7-2
size: NA
DNA: TGTGCCAGCAGCTTAGCCGGGACAGGCTATGGCTACACCTTC
CDR3: CASSLAGTGYGYTF